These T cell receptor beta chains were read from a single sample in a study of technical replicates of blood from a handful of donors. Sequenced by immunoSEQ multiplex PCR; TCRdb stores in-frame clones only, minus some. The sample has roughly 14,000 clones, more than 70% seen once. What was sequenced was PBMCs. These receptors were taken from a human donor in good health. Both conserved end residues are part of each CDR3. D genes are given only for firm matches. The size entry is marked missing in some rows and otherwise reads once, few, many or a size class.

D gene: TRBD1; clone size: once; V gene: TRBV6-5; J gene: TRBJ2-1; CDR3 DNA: TGTGCCAGCAGTTACGCGGGACAGGACTACAATGAGCAGTTCTTC; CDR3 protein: CASSYAGQDYNEQFF
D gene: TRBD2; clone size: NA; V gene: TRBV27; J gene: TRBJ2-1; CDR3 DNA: TGTGCCAGCAGTTTCGGACTAGCGGGAGGCAATGAGCAGTTCTTC; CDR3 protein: CASSFGLAGGNEQFF
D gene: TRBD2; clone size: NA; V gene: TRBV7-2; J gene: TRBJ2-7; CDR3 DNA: TGTGCCAGCAGCCTAGCGGGGGGATCCTACGAGCAGTACTTC; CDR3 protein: CASSLAGGSYEQYF
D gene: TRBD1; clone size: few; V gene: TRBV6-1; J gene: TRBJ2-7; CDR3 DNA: TGTGCCAGCAGTGAACAGACAGGGTGGTTCTACGAGCAGTACTTC; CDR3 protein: CASSEQTGWFYEQYF
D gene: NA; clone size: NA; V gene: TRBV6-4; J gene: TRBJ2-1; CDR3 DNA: TGTGCCAGCAGTGAATGGCTAGCCATGAACAATGAGCAGTTCTTC; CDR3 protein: CASSEWLAMNNEQFF
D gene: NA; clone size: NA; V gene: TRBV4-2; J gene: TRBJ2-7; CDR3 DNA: TGTGCCAGCAGCCAAGTTCCATACGAGCAGTACTTC; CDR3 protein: CASSQVPYEQYF
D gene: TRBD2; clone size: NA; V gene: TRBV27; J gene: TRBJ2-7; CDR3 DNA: TGTGCCAGCAGCGGGACTAGCGACTACGAGCAGTACTTC; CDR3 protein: CASSGTSDYEQYF
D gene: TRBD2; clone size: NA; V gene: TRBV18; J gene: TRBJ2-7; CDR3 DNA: TGTGCCAGCTCAACCTCTAGCGGGGGGGCCTACGAGCAGTACTTC; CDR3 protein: CASSTSSGGAYEQYF
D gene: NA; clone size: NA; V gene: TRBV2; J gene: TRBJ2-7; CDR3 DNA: TGTGCCAGCAGTCAAGCTATTCAAGGGGGTTCCGAGCAGTACTTC; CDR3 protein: CASSQAIQGGSEQYF
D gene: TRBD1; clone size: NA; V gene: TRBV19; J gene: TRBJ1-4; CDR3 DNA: TGTGCCAGTAGTCCAACGTCGACAGGGAGATTTGAAAAACTGTTTTTT; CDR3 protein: CASSPTSTGRFEKLFF
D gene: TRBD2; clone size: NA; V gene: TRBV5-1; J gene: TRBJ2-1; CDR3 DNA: TGCGCCAGCACGGCGGGGGGGGGTTACAATGAGCAGTTCTTC; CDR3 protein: CASTAGGGYNEQFF
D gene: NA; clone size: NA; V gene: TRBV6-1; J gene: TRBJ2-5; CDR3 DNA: TGTGCCAGCAGTGCCCACCAGGGTGCGTTAGGGACCCAGTACTTC; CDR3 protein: CASSAHQGALGTQYF
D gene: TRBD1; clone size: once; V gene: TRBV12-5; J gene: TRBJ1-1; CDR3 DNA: TGTGCTAACACAGGGGGCGCCGACACTGAAGCTTTCTTT; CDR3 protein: CANTGGADTEAFF
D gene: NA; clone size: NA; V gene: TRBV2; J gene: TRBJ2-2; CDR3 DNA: TGTGCCAGCAATGCGGGAAGCTTGAACACCGGGGAGCTGTTTTTT; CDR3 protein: CASNAGSLNTGELFF
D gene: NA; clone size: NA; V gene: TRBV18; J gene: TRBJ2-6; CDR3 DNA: TGTGCCAGCTCACCAGGGCTTGGGGCCAACGTCCTGACTTTC; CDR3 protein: CASSPGLGANVLTF
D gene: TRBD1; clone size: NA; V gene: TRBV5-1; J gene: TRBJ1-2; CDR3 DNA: TGCGCCAGCAGCTTGGGGGACAGGGAGTTCGAAGGCTACACCTTC; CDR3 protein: CASSLGDREFEGYTF
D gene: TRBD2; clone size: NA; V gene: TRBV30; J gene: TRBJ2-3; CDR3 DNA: TGTGCCTGGATGCCGGGAGGGCCAACAGATACGCAGTATTTT; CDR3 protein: CAWMPGGPTDTQYF
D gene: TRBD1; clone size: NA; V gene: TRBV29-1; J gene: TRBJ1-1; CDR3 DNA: TGCAGCGGGGACAGGGGGTTGAACACTGAAGCTTTCTTT; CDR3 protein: CSGDRGLNTEAFF
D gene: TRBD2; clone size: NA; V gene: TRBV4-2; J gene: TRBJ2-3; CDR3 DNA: TGTGCCAGCAGCCAAGATCTAGCGGGAGGCACAGATACGCAGTATTTT; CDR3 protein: CASSQDLAGGTDTQYF
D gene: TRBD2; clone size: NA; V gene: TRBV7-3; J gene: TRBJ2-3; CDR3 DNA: TGTGCCAGCAGCCCTCGGGGTAGCGGGAGCACAGATACGCAGTATTTT; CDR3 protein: CASSPRGSGSTDTQYF
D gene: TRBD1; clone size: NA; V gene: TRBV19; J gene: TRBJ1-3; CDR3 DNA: TGTGCCAGTAGTATACGGGGACAGGAAGGACCCGGAAACACCATATATTTT; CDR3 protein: CASSIRGQEGPGNTIYF
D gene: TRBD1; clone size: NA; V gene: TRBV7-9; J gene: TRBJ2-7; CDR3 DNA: TGTGCCAGCAGCTCTGACAGGGGTAGCTCCTACGAGCAGTACTTC; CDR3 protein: CASSSDRGSSYEQYF
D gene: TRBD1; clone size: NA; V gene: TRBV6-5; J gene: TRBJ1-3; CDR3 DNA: TGTGCCAGCAGATTACAGGGGTCTGGAAACACCATATATTTT; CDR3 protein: CASRLQGSGNTIYF
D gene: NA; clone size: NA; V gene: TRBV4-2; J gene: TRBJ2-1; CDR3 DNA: TGTGCCAGCAGCCAAGCGAGCGGGTCCAATGAGCAGTTCTTC; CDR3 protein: CASSQASGSNEQFF
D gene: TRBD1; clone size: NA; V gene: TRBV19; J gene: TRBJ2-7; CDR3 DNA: TGTGCCAGTAGTAGCGGCCAGGGGGTCTACGAGCAGTACTTC; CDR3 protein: CASSSGQGVYEQYF
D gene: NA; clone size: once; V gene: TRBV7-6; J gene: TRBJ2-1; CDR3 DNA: TGTGCCAGCAGCTTAGTAACTAGCACTAAGGGTGAGCAGTTCTTC; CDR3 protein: CASSLVTSTKGEQFF
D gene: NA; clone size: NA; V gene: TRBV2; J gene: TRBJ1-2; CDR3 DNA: TGTGCCAGCAGTGAAGCCAGGGGAACTAACTATGGCTACACCTTC; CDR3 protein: CASSEARGTNYGYTF
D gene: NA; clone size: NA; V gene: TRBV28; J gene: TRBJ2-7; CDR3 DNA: TGTGCCAGTAGGGAGGGGGCCTACGAGCAGTACTTC; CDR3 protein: CASREGAYEQYF
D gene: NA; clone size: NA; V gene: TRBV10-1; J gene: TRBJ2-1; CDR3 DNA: TGCGCCAGATTTACGGGACATTCCTACAATGAGCAGTTCTTC; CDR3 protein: CARFTGHSYNEQFF
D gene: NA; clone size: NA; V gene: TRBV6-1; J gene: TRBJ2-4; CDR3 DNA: TGTGCCAGCAGTAGAGAACCCTTAGCCAAAAACATTCAGTACTTC; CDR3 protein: CASSREPLAKNIQYF
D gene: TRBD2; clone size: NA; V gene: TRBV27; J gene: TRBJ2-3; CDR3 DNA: TGTGCCAGCAGCTCCAACCTAGGACTAGCGGACAACACAGATACGCAGTATTTT; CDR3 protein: CASSSNLGLADNTDTQYF
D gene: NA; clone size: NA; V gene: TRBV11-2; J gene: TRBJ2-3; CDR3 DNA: TGTGCCAGCTCCCCATCCACAGATACGCAGTATTTT; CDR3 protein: CASSPSTDTQYF
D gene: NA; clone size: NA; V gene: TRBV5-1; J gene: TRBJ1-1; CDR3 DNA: TGCGCCAGCAGCTTGGTTGCAGGGGACACTGAAGCTTTCTTT; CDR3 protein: CASSLVAGDTEAFF
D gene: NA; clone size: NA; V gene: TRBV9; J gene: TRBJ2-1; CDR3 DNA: TGTGCCAGCAGCGTAGGTGCGGGCGCTAACAATGAGCAGTTCTTC; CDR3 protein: CASSVGAGANNEQFF
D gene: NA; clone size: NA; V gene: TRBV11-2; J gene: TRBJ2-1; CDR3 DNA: TGTGCCAGCAGCCCCCTCCTTCGTAATAGTGAGCAGTTCTTC; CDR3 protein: CASSPLLRNSEQFF
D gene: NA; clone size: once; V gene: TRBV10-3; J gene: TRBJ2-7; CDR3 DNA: TGTGCCATCAGTGAGGGCGGTACGGGGGAAGGCTACGAGCAGTACTTC; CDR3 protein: CAISEGGTGEGYEQYF
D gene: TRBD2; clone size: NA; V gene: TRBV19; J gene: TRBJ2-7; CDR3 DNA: TGTGCCAGTAGTCCAGTGGGCCTAGCGGGACTCTACGAGCAGTACTTC; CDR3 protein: CASSPVGLAGLYEQYF
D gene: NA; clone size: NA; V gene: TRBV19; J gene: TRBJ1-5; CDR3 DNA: TGTGCCAGTAGCCTAAGGCCAGGACAGCCGAATCAGCCCCAGCATTTT; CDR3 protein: CASSLRPGQPNQPQHF
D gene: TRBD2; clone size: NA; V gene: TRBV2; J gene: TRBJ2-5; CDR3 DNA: TGTGCCAGCAGCGTGGGACTAGCGGGCGGGGAAGAGACCCAGTACTTC; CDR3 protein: CASSVGLAGGEETQYF
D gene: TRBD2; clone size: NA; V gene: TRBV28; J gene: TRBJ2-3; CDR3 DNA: TGTGCCAGCATAATAGCGGGAGGAGTGAAAGATACGCAGTATTTT; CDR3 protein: CASIIAGGVKDTQYF
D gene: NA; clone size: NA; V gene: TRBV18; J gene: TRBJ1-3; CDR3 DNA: TGTGCCAGCTCCCAGTCGTCAGGGTACTCTGGAAACACCATATATTTT; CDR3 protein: CASSQSSGYSGNTIYF
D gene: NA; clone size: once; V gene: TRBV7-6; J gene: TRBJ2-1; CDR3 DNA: TGTGCCAGCAGCTTGGCCTCCTACAATGAGCAGTTCTTC; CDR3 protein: CASSLASYNEQFF
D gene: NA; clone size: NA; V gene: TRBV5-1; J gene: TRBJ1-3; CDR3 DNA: TGCGCCAGCAGCTTGGCAGGAAGACAGCAAAGCTCTGGAAACACCATATATTTT; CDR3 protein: CASSLAGRQQSSGNTIYF
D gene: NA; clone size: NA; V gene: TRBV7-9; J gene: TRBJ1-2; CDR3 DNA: TGTGCCAGCAGCTTACCCGGGGGGCAGGCCTATGGCTACACCTTC; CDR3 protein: CASSLPGGQAYGYTF
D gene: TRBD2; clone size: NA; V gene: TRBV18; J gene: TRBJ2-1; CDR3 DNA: TGTGCCAGCTCACCAGCGGGAGGCGGGCCAGTCTCCTACAATGAGCAGTTCTTC; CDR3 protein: CASSPAGGGPVSYNEQFF
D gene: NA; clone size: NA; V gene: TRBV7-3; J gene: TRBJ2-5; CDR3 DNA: TGTGCCAGCAGCTGGCGAGGGGGAGAAGAGACCCAGTACTTC; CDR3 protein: CASSWRGGEETQYF
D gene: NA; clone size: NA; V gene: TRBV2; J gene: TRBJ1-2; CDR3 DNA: TGTGCCAGCAGAGCAGGGAACTCCCGGCTTTATGGCTACACCTTC; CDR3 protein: CASRAGNSRLYGYTF
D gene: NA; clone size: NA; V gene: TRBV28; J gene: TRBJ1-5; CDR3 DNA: TGTGCCAGCACCCCGGGGAGCCGGGATCAGCCCCAGCATTTT; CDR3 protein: CASTPGSRDQPQHF
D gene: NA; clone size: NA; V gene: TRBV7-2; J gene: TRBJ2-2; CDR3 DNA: TGTGCCAGCAGCTTCTACGGGGGGGAGCTGTTTTTT; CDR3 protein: CASSFYGGELFF
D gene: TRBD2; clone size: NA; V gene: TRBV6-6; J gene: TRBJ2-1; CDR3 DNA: TGTGCCAGCAGGGGACTAGCGGGAAGCAAGGATGAGCAGTTCTTC; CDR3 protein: CASRGLAGSKDEQFF
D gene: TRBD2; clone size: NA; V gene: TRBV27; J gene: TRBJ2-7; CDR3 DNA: TGTGCCAGCAGTCCCCAGGCCGGGGCTAGCGGGAGGAGTAGGCAGTACTTC; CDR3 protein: CASSPQAGASGRSRQYF
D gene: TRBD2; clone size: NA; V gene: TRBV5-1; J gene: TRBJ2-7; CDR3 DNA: TGCGCCAGCAGCTCTCTAGCGGGAGGGCCCAACGAGCAGTACTTC; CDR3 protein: CASSSLAGGPNEQYF
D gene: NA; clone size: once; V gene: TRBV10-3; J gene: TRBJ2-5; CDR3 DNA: TGTGCCATCAGTGGTAGCGGACAAGAGACCCAGTACTTC; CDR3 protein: CAISGSGQETQYF
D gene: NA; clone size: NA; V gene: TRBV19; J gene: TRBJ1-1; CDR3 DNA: TGTGCCAGTAGTAGCGGTTGGCAGGGAAACACTGAAGCTTTCTTT; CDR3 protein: CASSSGWQGNTEAFF